The 13 T cell receptor beta chains below come from one sample, sequenced in a study of blood T cell repertoires in COVID-19. The repertoire was sequenced with immunoSEQ multiplex PCR; TCRdb's copy has only in-frame clones and lacks some. The data show 200,000 to 250,000 clones, roughly four fifths seen once. The sequenced sample was PBMCs or T cells enriched from blood (not recorded which). The receptors come from a man in his forties or fifties who had recovered from COVID-19.

The chain employs TRBV19 and TRBJ1-6, with a tentative D call TRBD1 (6 bases). The CDR3 consists of 14 residues. Looked up from germline, CDR1 is LNHDA and CDR2 is SQIVND (reference sequence). Between the trimmed V and J ends, which lost 5 bases and 5 bases, there was a span of 10 bases. The CDR3 coding sequence is TGTGCCAGTAGTTCCCGACAGGATAATTCACCCCTCCACTTT. Translating gives CASSSRQDNSPLHF.

This clone was detected only once. The V gene is TRBV5-1, the J gene TRBJ1-1; D not resolved. The germline CDR1 and CDR2 sequences are SGHRS and YFSETQ. This CDR3 comprises 13 residues. Trimming cost V 2 bases and J 0 bases, with 5 bases left between them. DNA of the CDR3: TGCGCCAGCAGCTTTTCATTGAACACTGAAGCTTTCTTT. Its protein product is CASSFSLNTEAFF. The full variable domain, rest sourced from reference TRBV5-1 and TRBJ1-1, is KAGVTQTPRYLIKTRGQQVTLSCSPISGHRSVSWYQQTPGQGLQFLFEYFSETQRNKGNFPGRFSGRQFSNSRSEMNVSTLELGDSALYLCASSFSLNTEAFFGQGTRLTVV.

The chain links TRBV7-3 to TRBJ1-2, with D unclear. Per germline, CDR1 SGHTA and CDR2 FQGTGA. V was clipped by 2 bases and J by 4 bases, with 8 bases between them. The CDR3 is 13 amino acids. The CDR3 loop is CASSLLGLYGYTF. The DNA of the CDR3 is TGTGCCAGCAGCTTATTAGGACTCTATGGCTACACCTTC.

The chain employs TRBV4-3 and TRBJ2-3; 8 positions agree with TRBD2. The CDR3 loop spans 15 amino acids. V lost 4 bases and J lost 2; bases outside the gene matches: 5. Germline-derived CDR1 and CDR2 are LGHNA and YSLEER. CDR3 in DNA: TGCGCCAGCAGCCCGAGCGGGGGCCCCACAGATACGCAGTATTTT. Its translation: CASSPSGGPTDTQYF.

This sequence joins TRBV12-3 or TRBV12-4 and TRBJ1-1, with no clear D. Deletions cut 5 bases from V and 3 bases from J, with 7 bases between. The length of the CDR3 is 12 residues. The CDR3 is CASSEMYTEAFF. DNA of the CDR3: TGTGCCAGCAGTGAGATGTACACTGAAGCTTTCTTT.

The V call is TRBV28, the J call TRBJ1-2; 8 bases align to TRBD1. The CDR3 sequence is 19 residues long. V lost 3 bases, J lost 4 bases, and 19 bases stayed unmatched. Germline V CDR1 and CDR2: MDHEN, SYDVKM. The CDR3 nucleotides are TGTGCCAGCAGTTTTAATCCCCGCCAACCGGGACAGGAAACCTATGGCTACACCTTC. It translates to CASSFNPRQPGQETYGYTF.

This clone has just one count. The CDR3 sequence: CASSRGQLNSPLHF. As DNA, the CDR3 is TGTGCCAGCAGCCGGGGACAGCTTAATTCACCCCTCCACTTT. V gene TRBV7-9 combines with J gene TRBJ1-6, with 7 bases that match TRBD1. The V segment lost 5 bases and the J segment 6 bases; nucleotides outside the gene matches: 4. The germline V gene has CDR1 SEHNR and CDR2 FQNEAQ (reference sequence). This CDR3 comprises 14 residues.

This rearrangement joins TRBV30 to TRBJ2-3; 13 nucleotides line up with TRBD2. Germline V gene lookup returns CDR1 GTSNPN and CDR2 SVGIG (reference sequence). The V gene end was trimmed by 2 bases and the J gene end by 9 bases; junction bases not matched to a gene: 11. CDR3 length: 16 residues. The CDR3 is CAWSPLGTSGIGTQYF. Here the CDR3 DNA reads TGTGCCTGGAGTCCACTCGGGACTAGCGGGATCGGGACGCAGTATTTT.

The rearrangement uses TRBV10-3 and TRBJ1-1; TRBD1 is a possible D gene (6 bases). Germline CDR1 and CDR2: ENHRY and SYGVKD. Trimming removed 6 bases from V and 1 base from J, with 9 bases in between. CDR3 length: 13 amino acids. The CDR3 sequence: CAIRTQGNTEAFF. The CDR3 coding sequence is TGTGCCATCAGGACACAGGGGAACACTGAAGCTTTCTTT.

This clone came up a few times. The chain employs TRBV2 and TRBJ2-7; 11 bases are a match to TRBD1. The CDR3 length is 15 residues. In germline, CDR1 is SNHLY, CDR2 FYNNEI. Unmatched junction bases numbered 8, after V lost 5 bases and J lost 5 bases. The CDR3: CASSTVGTGGNEQYF. The CDR3 bases are TGTGCCAGCAGTACAGTGGGGACAGGGGGGAACGAGCAGTACTTC. Variable domain in full (rest from reference TRBV2 and TRBJ2-7): EPEVTQTPSHQVTQMGQEVILRCVPISNHLYFYWYRQILGQKVEFLVSFYNNEISEKSEIFDDQFSVERPDGSNFTLKIRSTKLEDSAMYFCASSTVGTGGNEQYFGPGTRLTVT.

This clone has a single count. The V gene is TRBV28, the J gene TRBJ1-1; 7 nucleotides line up with TRBD1. CDR1 and CDR2 from the germline V gene are MDHEN and SYDVKM. The V segment lost 4 bases and the J segment 5 bases; nucleotides outside the gene matches: 7. The CDR3 has 14 amino acids. The CDR3 DNA sequence: TGTGCCAGCAGTTATAACAGGGGTTCGACTGAAGCTTTCTTT. This codes for CASSYNRGSTEAFF.

The chain has TRBV28 and TRBJ1-2; 11 bases match TRBD1. The CDR3 is 15 residues long. After removal of 5 bases from V and 8 bases from J, the junction contained 10 bases not matched to a gene. Germline CDR1 reads MDHEN; CDR2 reads SYDVKM. The CDR3 region has the DNA TGTGCCAGCAGTGGAGGGACAGGGGGAGGAGAGGGCTACACCTTC. Encoded protein: CASSGGTGGGEGYTF.

The V call is TRBV28, the J call TRBJ2-1; 11 bases agree with TRBD2. This CDR3 region has 17 residues. The ends lost 3 bases at V and 2 bases at J; junction bases unmatched: 6. Germline values: CDR1 MDHEN, CDR2 SYDVKM. CDR3 DNA sequence: TGTGCCAGCAGTTTTTTGTCTAGCGGGGGGACCTACAATGAGCAGTTCTTC. Translating it yields CASSFLSSGGTYNEQFF.